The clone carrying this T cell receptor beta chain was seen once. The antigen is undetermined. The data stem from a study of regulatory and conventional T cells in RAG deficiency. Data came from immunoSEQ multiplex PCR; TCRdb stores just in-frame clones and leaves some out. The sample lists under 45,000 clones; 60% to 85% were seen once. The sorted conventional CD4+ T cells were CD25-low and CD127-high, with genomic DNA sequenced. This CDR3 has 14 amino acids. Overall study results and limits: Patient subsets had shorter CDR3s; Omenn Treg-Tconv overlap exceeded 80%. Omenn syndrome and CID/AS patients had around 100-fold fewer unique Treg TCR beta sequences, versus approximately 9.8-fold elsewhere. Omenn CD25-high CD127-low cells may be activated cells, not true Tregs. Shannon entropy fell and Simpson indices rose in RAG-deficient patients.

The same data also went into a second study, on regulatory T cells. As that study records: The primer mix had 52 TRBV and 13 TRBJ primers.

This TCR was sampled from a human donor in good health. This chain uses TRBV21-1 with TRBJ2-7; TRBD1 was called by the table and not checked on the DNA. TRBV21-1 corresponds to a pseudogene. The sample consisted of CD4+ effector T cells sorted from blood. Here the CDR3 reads CASSNSDTSYEQYF. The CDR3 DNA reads TGTGCCAGCAGCAATTCTGACACATCCTACGAGCAGTACTTC.